These 8 T cell receptor beta chains came from one sample sequenced in a study of blood T cell repertoires in COVID-19. Data came from immunoSEQ multiplex PCR; TCRdb stores just in-frame clones and leaves some out. The sample records fewer than 200,000 clones, approximately 86% being singletons. Sequencing was done on a sample of peripheral blood. All receptors derive from a man aged 45-60 years with active or convalescent COVID-19.

The rearrangement uses TRBV11-2 and TRBJ1-2; 11 nucleotides agree with TRBD1. Germline CDR1 SGHAT, CDR2 FQNNGV. V gave up 5 bases and J gave up 4 bases; unmatched junction bases: 12. This CDR3 is built from 17 residues. The CDR3 spells CASSIRTGGVLGYGYTF. The CDR3 DNA reads TGTGCCAGCAGCATCCGGACAGGGGGCGTCTTAGGCTATGGCTACACCTTC. The complete variable domain, with remaining parts taken from reference TRBV11-2 and TRBJ1-2, reads EAGVAQSPRYKIIEKRQSVAFWCNPISGHATLYWYQQILGQGPKLLIQFQNNGVVDDSQLPKDRFSAERLKGVDSTLKIQPAKLEDSAVYLCASSIRTGGVLGYGYTFGSGTRLTVV.

The chain combines TRBV9 with TRBJ1-2; 8 bases fit TRBD1. Germline values: CDR1 SGDLS, CDR2 YYNGEE. The CDR3 contains 12 residues. The V and J ends lost 2 bases and 8 bases, in that order; junction bases with no gene match: 2. CDR3 amino acids: CASSVAGGGYTF. The CDR3 DNA reads as TGTGCCAGCAGCGTTGCAGGGGGCGGCTACACCTTC.

For the CDR3, the DNA is TGTGCCAGCAGTCCTGCAATAAAGTCCGGGACAGGCTACAATGAGCAGTTCTTC. Its translation: CASSPAIKSGTGYNEQFF. The chain employs TRBV2 and TRBJ2-1; TRBD1 agrees at 8 bases. Trimming at V came to 5 bases and at J to 3 bases, leaving 15 bases not matched to a gene. The CDR3 extends over 18 amino acids. From germline, CDR1 is SNHLY and CDR2 FYNNEI.

This clone came up once. The V and J genes are TRBV5-4 and TRBJ1-6; 7 bases align to TRBD1. CDR3 length equals 16 residues. The V gene end was trimmed by 2 bases and the J gene end by 7 bases; junction bases not matched to a gene: 9. Germline CDR1 SGHNT, CDR2 YYREEE (reference sequence). The CDR3 protein is CASSFRDSKSNSPLHF. The DNA of the CDR3 is TGTGCCAGCAGCTTCCGGGACAGCAAATCCAATTCACCCCTCCACTTT. Full variable domain (rest looked up from reference TRBV5-4 and TRBJ1-6): ETGVTQSPTHLIKTRGQQVTLRCSSQSGHNTVSWYQQALGQGPQFIFQYYREEENGRGNFPPRFSGLQFPNYSSELNVNALELDDSALYLCASSFRDSKSNSPLHFGNGTRLTVT.

The J gene is TRBJ2-5, the V gene TRBV19; 10 bases are shared with TRBD2. The trim removed 5 bases at V and 5 bases at J, leaving 5 bases unmatched. Germline values: CDR1 LNHDA, CDR2 SQIVND (reference sequence). This CDR3 region has 14 residues. The CDR3 is CASSESSGSETQYF. The CDR3 region has the DNA TGTGCCAGTAGTGAGTCTAGCGGGAGTGAGACCCAGTACTTC. Full variable domain (outside the CDR3, taken from reference TRBV19 and TRBJ2-5): DGGITQSPKYLFRKEGQNVTLSCEQNLNHDAMYWYRQDPGQGLRLIYYSQIVNDFQKGDIAEGYSVSREKKESFPLTVTSAQKNPTAFYLCASSESSGSETQYFGPGTRLLVL.

V is TRBV7-6 and J is TRBJ2-7, with D tentatively TRBD1 (7 bases). Between the trimmed V and J ends, which lost 1 base and 3 bases, there was a span of 13 bases. Germline values: CDR1 SGHVS, CDR2 FNYEAQ. The length of the CDR3 is 15 residues. The CDR3 DNA sequence: TGTGCCAGCAGCTTAGAGCAGGGGGGAAGCTACGAGCAGTACTTC. Protein: CASSLEQGGSYEQYF.

This clone was recorded once. The chain employs TRBV5-1 and TRBJ2-1, with a possible D match to TRBD2 (6 bases). From germline, CDR1 is SGHRS and CDR2 YFSETQ. This CDR3 comprises 13 residues. The V end lost 1 base, the J end lost 10 bases, and 12 bases lay between the germline ends. CDR3 amino acids: CASSLPIGGEQFF. Here the CDR3 DNA reads TGCGCCAGCAGCTTGCCGATAGGAGGGGAGCAGTTCTTC.

The chain couples TRBV7-3 to TRBJ2-2; no reliable D call. The CDR3 consists of 15 residues. The V end lost 3 bases, the J end lost 6 bases, and 14 bases lay between the germline ends. Germline values: CDR1 SGHTA, CDR2 FQGTGA. CDR3 nucleotides: TGTGCCAGCAGCTTCACGGCTGCAGGCGCCGGGGAGCTGTTTTTT. It yields the protein CASSFTAAGAGELFF.